The 29 T cell receptor beta chains reported below all come from one sample, sequenced in a study of blood T cell repertoires in COVID-19. Profiled with immunoSEQ multiplex PCR; TCRdb holds only in-frame clones, not every one. The sample includes around 230,000 clones, approximately 84% seen only once; the top ten take approximately 7.9%. Sequences were obtained from peripheral blood. The receptor source for this set is a woman over 75 with acute or convalescent COVID-19.

This clone was picked up one time. A junction end diverges from the germline sequence, so it may reflect a read error. The chain links TRBV11-2 to TRBJ2-2, with D unresolved. This CDR3 region has 15 residues. Germline V lookup: CDR1 SGHAT, CDR2 FQNNGV. The CDR3 DNA reads as TGTGCCAGCAGCTTAGCACAGTGGAACGCCGGGGAGCTGTTTTTT. This sequence encodes CASSLAQWNAGELFF. The full variable domain, in which reference TRBV11-2 and TRBJ2-2 provide the parts outside the CDR3, is EAGVAQSPRYKIIEKRQSVAFWCNPISGHATLYWYQQILGQGPKLLIQFQNNGVVDDSQLPKDRFSAERLKGVDSTLKIQPAKLEDSAVYLCASSLAQWNAGELFFGEGSRLTVL.

The CDR3 sequence is CATSDHGQGAYEQYF. CDR3 DNA: TGTGCCACCAGTGATCACGGACAGGGGGCCTACGAGCAGTACTTC. The V gene is TRBV24-1, the J gene TRBJ2-7; 10 nucleotides match TRBD1. There are 15 residues in the CDR3. The germline CDR1 and CDR2 sequences are KGHDR and SFDVKD. J was trimmed by 2 bases and V by 3 bases; bases with no gene match: 3.

The chain couples TRBV6-5 to TRBJ2-7, with D possibly matching TRBD1 (5 bases). CDR1 is MNHEY and CDR2 is SVGAGI in the germline V gene. This CDR3 contains 15 residues. V lost 7 bases, J lost 4 bases, and 20 bases lay in between. The CDR3 nucleotides read TGTGCCAGCAAGAGGTCGGTGGACACACCTTACGAGCAGTACTTC. It codes for CASKRSVDTPYEQYF.

V is TRBV20-1 and J is TRBJ1-4; the D is unclear. This CDR3 region has 11 residues. Germline-derived CDR1 and CDR2 are DFQATT and SNEGSKA (reference sequence). The V and J ends lost 6 bases and 4 bases respectively, with 6 bases between them. In DNA, the CDR3 is TGCAGTGCGAGGGATAATGAAAAACTGTTTTTT. Translation: CSARDNEKLFF.

This clone appeared once. This rearrangement joins TRBV6-5 to TRBJ1-5; 7 bases are shared with TRBD1. V dropped 4 bases and J dropped 7; count of bases not matched to a gene: 10. Germline CDR1 reads MNHEY; CDR2 reads SVGAGI. The CDR3 consists of 15 residues. The CDR3 coding sequence is TGTGCCAGCAGTTCCCGCGACAGGGCCGGGCAGCCCCAGCATTTT. Protein sequence: CASSSRDRAGQPQHF.

The chain has TRBV6-5 and TRBJ1-2; no clear D. The length of the CDR3 is 14 residues. Germline lookup yields CDR1 MNHEY and CDR2 SVGAGI. Between the trimmed V and J ends, which lost 11 bases and 5 bases, there was a span of 21 bases. The CDR3 DNA reads TGTGCCGGGAAAGGAGGGCGCACTCCATATGGCTACACCTTC. Protein sequence: CAGKGGRTPYGYTF.

This clone came up once. This chain links TRBV27 with TRBJ2-3, with D unclear. CDR1 and CDR2 from the germline V gene are MNHEY and SMNVEV (reference sequence). The CDR3 contains 16 residues. The ends were cut back, 3 bases at V and 0 bases at J, with 13 bases in the middle. The chain's CDR3 is CASSLMLPTSTDTQYF. CDR3 bases: TGTGCCAGCAGTTTGATGTTACCCACTAGCACAGATACGCAGTATTTT.

The chain recombines TRBV19 with TRBJ2-3; TRBD2 agrees at 14 bases. The germline CDR1 and CDR2 sequences are LNHDA and SQIVND (reference sequence). V trimming: 5 bases; J trimming: 4 bases; junction bases outside the gene matches: 11. This CDR3 is 18 amino acids long. The CDR3 sequence is CASSDRLAGGKLPDTQYF. In DNA, the CDR3 is TGTGCCAGTAGTGACCGACTAGCGGGGGGGAAGCTGCCAGATACGCAGTATTTT.

The chain recombines TRBV5-1 with TRBJ2-3; D may be TRBD2 (6 bases). Germline CDR1 is SGHRS and CDR2 is YFSETQ. This CDR3 is built from 15 residues. The V gene lost 4 bases and the J gene lost 5 bases, with 17 bases spanning the gap. In DNA form, the CDR3 reads TGCGCCAGCAGCATCCTTAGCGGAGGGGAAGATACGCAGTATTTT. Protein product: CASSILSGGEDTQYF. Filled out from reference TRBV5-1 and TRBJ2-3, the complete variable domain reads KAGVTQTPRYLIKTRGQQVTLSCSPISGHRSVSWYQQTPGQGLQFLFEYFSETQRNKGNFPGRFSGRQFSNSRSEMNVSTLELGDSALYLCASSILSGGEDTQYFGPGTRLTVL.

The chain employs TRBV12-3 or TRBV12-4 and TRBJ1-2; D unresolved. V lost 5 bases and J 5 bases, leaving 12 bases between the germline ends. This CDR3 has 13 amino acids. The CDR3 coding sequence is TGTGCCAGCAGTCGTAACAGCGGGTATGGCTACACCTTC. It yields the protein CASSRNSGYGYTF.

The V and J genes are TRBV6-6 and TRBJ1-2, with D possibly matching TRBD1 (6 bases). V lost 2 bases, J lost 4 bases, and 14 bases lay in between. The germline CDR1 and CDR2 sequences are MNHNY and SVGAGI (reference sequence). This CDR3 is 15 amino acids long. The CDR3 DNA reads TGTGCCAGCAGTTACAGAGACAGGCTCTCCTATGGCTACACCTTC. This encodes CASSYRDRLSYGYTF.

The J gene is TRBJ1-5, the V gene TRBV15; D ambiguous. V was clipped by 0 bases and J by 4 bases, with 4 bases between them. This CDR3 spans 13 amino acids. Per the germline V gene, CDR1 is LNHNV and CDR2 is YYDKDF (reference sequence). The chain's CDR3 is CATSRDQNQPQHF. The CDR3 region has the DNA TGTGCCACCAGCAGAGACCAGAATCAGCCCCAGCATTTT.

The gene calls are TRBV29-1 and TRBJ2-7, with TRBD1 as a possible D gene (5 bases). The V end was cut by 3 bases, the J end by 4 bases, with 16 bases between. The germline V gene encodes CDR1 SQVTM and CDR2 ANQGSEA. This CDR3 contains 14 residues. The CDR3 coding sequence is TGCAGCGTTGATTACAGGCCCTTAGAGTACGAGCAGTACTTC. Residues: CSVDYRPLEYEQYF.

The V and J genes are TRBV6-5 and TRBJ1-5; 7 bases fit TRBD1. There are 15 residues in the CDR3. Germline trimming cut 6 bases from V and 5 bases from J; bases unmatched to any gene: 10. Germline CDR1 is MNHEY and CDR2 is SVGAGI. The CDR3 DNA is TGTGCCAGCAGCCCAAGACGACAGGGATATCAGCCCCAGCATTTT. Protein: CASSPRRQGYQPQHF.

This chain uses TRBV4-2 with TRBJ1-2; 7 nucleotides line up with TRBD1. Trimming cost V 2 bases and J 3 bases; bases outside gene matches: 9. CDR1 and CDR2 (germline): LGHNA, YNFKEQ. CDR3 length: 16 residues. The CDR3 here is CASSQHRQGVYYGYTF. The CDR3 DNA is TGTGCCAGCAGCCAACACCGACAGGGCGTTTACTATGGCTACACCTTC.

This clone was counted between two and nine times. The chain recombines TRBV7-8 with TRBJ1-5; the match to TRBD1 covers 12 bases. Germline V gene sequence: CDR1 SGHVS, CDR2 FQNEAQ. Germline trimming cut 5 bases from V and 6 bases from J; bases unmatched to any gene: 2. This CDR3 contains 14 residues. CDR3 region: CASSRDRGLQPQHF. Written as DNA, the CDR3 is TGTGCCAGCAGCCGGGACAGGGGGCTTCAGCCCCAGCATTTT.

DNA of the CDR3: TGTGCCAGCAGCGCAACAGGGTTCGAAGCTTTCTTT. Protein sequence: CASSATGFEAFF. The J gene is TRBJ1-1, the V gene TRBV5-4; a weak D match, TRBD1 (6 bases). This CDR3 contains 12 residues. Trimming pared 4 bases from V and 8 bases from J, leaving 12 bases between. Germline-derived CDR1 and CDR2 are SGHNT and YYREEE (reference sequence).

This chain connects TRBV2 to TRBJ1-3; D perhaps matches TRBD1 (5 bases). The V and J ends lost 3 bases and 4 bases respectively, with 10 bases between them. This CDR3 comprises 14 residues. Germline values: CDR1 SNHLY, CDR2 FYNNEI. This CDR3 reads CASSEGRAGNTIYF. The CDR3 DNA sequence: TGTGCCAGCAGTGAGGGCAGGGCAGGAAACACCATATATTTT.

DNA of the CDR3: TGTGCCAGCAGTTTGTACAGGTGGAATGGCTACACCTTC. Translated, it gives CASSLYRWNGYTF. This chain uses TRBV28 with TRBJ1-2, with D tentatively TRBD1 (5 bases). The germline V gene has CDR1 MDHEN and CDR2 SYDVKM. V lost 3 bases and J 6 bases, leaving 11 bases between the germline ends. This CDR3 region has 13 residues.

The chain is built from TRBV3-1 (or the pseudogene TRBV3-2) and TRBJ2-1; D gene uncertain. This CDR3 region has 12 residues. In germline, CDR1 is LGHDT, CDR2 YNNKEL (reference sequence). The germline V and J ends were trimmed by 2 bases and 5 bases, with 4 bases remaining between them. Here the CDR3 reads CASSQFNNEQFF. CDR3 bases: TGTGCCAGCAGCCAATTCAACAATGAGCAGTTCTTC.

The V and J genes are TRBV28 and TRBJ1-5; D gene uncertain. The CDR3 consists of 14 residues. Between the trimmed V and J ends, which lost 2 bases and 2 bases, there was a span of 7 bases. Germline-derived CDR1 and CDR2 are MDHEN and SYDVKM. CDR3 DNA: TGTGCCAGCAGTTTAACTCCCGGCAATCAGCCCCAGCATTTT. As protein: CASSLTPGNQPQHF.

The V gene is TRBV27, the J gene TRBJ1-3, with D tentatively TRBD1 (6 bases). Trimming took off 6 bases at V and 4 bases at J, with 13 bases between the two ends. This CDR3 has 14 amino acids. Germline V CDR1 and CDR2: MNHEY, SMNVEV (reference sequence). CDR3 coding DNA: TGTGCCAGCAGCCCGGACAGCCGAGGAAACACCATATATTTT. This translates into CASSPDSRGNTIYF.

The CDR3 is CASSYGRNTEAFF. CDR3 bases: TGTGCCAGCAGTTACGGGAGGAACACTGAAGCTTTCTTT. This chain links TRBV6-5 with TRBJ1-1; D call uncertain. The germline V gene has CDR1 MNHEY and CDR2 SVGAGI. The V gene lost 2 bases and the J gene lost 1 base, with 5 bases spanning the gap. CDR3 size: 13 residues.

This chain joins TRBV7-2 and TRBJ2-5, with TRBD2 matching over 10 bases. V was clipped by 4 bases and J by 1 base; unmatched bases: 6. The CDR3 length is 16 residues. The germline V gene has CDR1 SGHTA and CDR2 FQGNSA. CDR3: CASSSSLAGAQETQYF. The CDR3 nucleotides are TGTGCCAGCAGCTCCTCCCTAGCGGGGGCCCAAGAGACCCAGTACTTC.

The chain employs TRBV7-9 and TRBJ1-1, with D maybe TRBD1 (5 bases). The germline V gene has CDR1 SEHNR and CDR2 FQNEAQ (reference sequence). The germline V and J ends were trimmed by 5 bases and 1 base, with 20 bases remaining between them. This CDR3 is 17 amino acids long. The CDR3: CASSRRSRQFENTEAFF. CDR3 sequence (DNA): TGTGCCAGCAGCCGAAGGAGCAGACAGTTCGAGAACACTGAAGCTTTCTTT.

This clone has just one count. J is TRBJ2-5 and V is TRBV5-4; D perhaps matches TRBD2 (6 bases). Germline lookup yields CDR1 SGHNT and CDR2 YYREEE (reference sequence). The CDR3 runs to 17 residues. V lost 3 bases to trimming and J lost 5 bases, with 23 bases between them. CDR3 DNA: TGTGCCAGCAGCTCCTACCCTAGCGTCGTGGCCGGGGAGACCCAGTACTTC. It yields the protein CASSSYPSVVAGETQYF. The complete variable domain, with remaining parts taken from reference TRBV5-4 and TRBJ2-5, reads ETGVTQSPTHLIKTRGQQVTLRCSSQSGHNTVSWYQQALGQGPQFIFQYYREEENGRGNFPPRFSGLQFPNYSSELNVNALELDDSALYLCASSSYPSVVAGETQYFGPGTRLLVL.

The gene calls are TRBV7-6 and TRBJ2-3; the D gene is possibly TRBD2 (6 bases). CDR3 length equals 15 residues. The germline gives CDR1 SGHVS, CDR2 FNYEAQ. The ends were cut back, 0 bases at V and 0 bases at J, with 7 bases in the middle. This CDR3 reads CASSLAGTSTDTQYF. The CDR3 DNA is TGTGCCAGCAGCTTAGCCGGGACTAGCACAGATACGCAGTATTTT.

The genes are TRBV6-6 and TRBJ1-2, with D perhaps matching TRBD1 (6 bases). The CDR3 has 15 residues. Trimming took off 2 bases at V and 4 bases at J, with 14 bases between the two ends. The germline V gene has CDR1 MNHNY and CDR2 SVGAGI (reference sequence). As DNA, the CDR3 is TGTGCCAGCAGTTACCGCACAGGGCTTGCCTATGGCTACACCTTC. Its translation is CASSYRTGLAYGYTF.

The chain couples TRBV6-1 to TRBJ2-1; TRBD2 aligns across 9 bases. V lost 0 bases, J lost 7 bases, and 7 bases stayed unmatched. The CDR3 loop spans 16 amino acids. Germline CDR1 and CDR2: MNHNS and SASEGT. This chain's CDR3 is CASSEAIAGVKNEQFF. Written as DNA, the CDR3 is TGTGCCAGCAGTGAAGCCATAGCGGGAGTAAAGAATGAGCAGTTCTTC.